This record looks at one T cell receptor (beta chain) sequence and its context. The antigen is undetermined. This specimen belongs to a study of cytomegalovirus exposure and HLA in healthy donors. Study observations and caveats: Sequencing depth roughly uniform across donors was assumed in presence/absence analyses. Rare sequences made up most TCRs, while some public TCRs were found in many donors.

Use of 60 Vbeta and 13 Jbeta primers characterized the PCR. Original handling: Later, tens of millions of unique TCR beta chains were counted in an analysis, and approximately 9.9 million of them were shared. Repertoires were generated with immunoSEQ multiplex PCR, while TCRdb's copy carries only in-frame clones and drops some. V and J calls and clone size are given by that table; D and trimming were obtained from the DNA. The data show fewer than 200,000 clones, 60% to 85% seen once. The specimen sequenced was PBMCs. This receptor was identified in a man younger than 40 in good health and CMV-seropositive.

CDR3 region: CASSNRDSTDSNYGYTF. The CDR3 nucleotides read TGTGCCAGCAGCAACCGGGACAGTACAGACTCAAACTATGGCTACACCTTC. The chain carries TRBV9 and TRBJ1-2; TRBD1 aligns across 7 bases. With 4 bases clipped from V and 2 bases from J, the junction kept 14 bases outside the gene matches. Germline V gene data show CDR1 as SGDLS and CDR2 as YYNGEE. The CDR3 runs to 17 residues. Supplemented by reference TRBV9 and TRBJ1-2, the full variable domain reads DSGVTQTPKHLITATGQRVTLRCSPRSGDLSVYWYQQSLDQGLQFLIQYYNGEERAKGNILERFSAQQFPDLHSELNLSSLELGDSALYFCASSNRDSTDSNYGYTFGSGTRLTVV.